The T cell receptor (beta chain) described here comes from a study of T cell changes during pregnancy in multiple sclerosis. The CDR3 consists of 19 residues. Only in-frame clones appear in the TCRdb table, and some are missing; sequencing was by immunoSEQ multiplex PCR. The sample lists under 60,000 clones; about 90% were seen once. The rearrangement joins TRBV21-1 to TRBJ1-5; the table calls TRBD1, which could not be checked here. TRBV21-1 is deemed a pseudogene. The input for sequencing was CD4+ T cells from peripheral blood mononuclear cells, taken after pregnancy. This TCR derives from a female donor with multiple sclerosis, enrolled in a pregnancy study. The CDR3 is CASSNKATFRDSSNQPQHF. The DNA of the CDR3 is TGTGCCAGCAGCAATAAGGCCACTTTCCGGGACAGTAGCAATCAGCCCCAGCATTTT.